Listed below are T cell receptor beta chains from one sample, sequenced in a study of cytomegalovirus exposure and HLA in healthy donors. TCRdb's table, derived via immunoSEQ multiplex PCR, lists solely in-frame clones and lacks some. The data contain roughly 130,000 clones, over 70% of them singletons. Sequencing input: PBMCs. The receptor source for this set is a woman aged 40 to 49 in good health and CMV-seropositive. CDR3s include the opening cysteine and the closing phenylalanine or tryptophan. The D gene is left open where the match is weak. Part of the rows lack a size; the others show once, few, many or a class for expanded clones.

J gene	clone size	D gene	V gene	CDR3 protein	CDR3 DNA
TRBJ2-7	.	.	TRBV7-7	CASSRGITGFEQYF	TGTGCTAGCAGCCGCGGCATCACAGGGTTCGAGCAGTACTTC
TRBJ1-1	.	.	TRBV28	CASTRGGQNTEAFF	TGTGCCAGTACCCGGGGGGGGCAGAACACTGAAGCTTTCTTT
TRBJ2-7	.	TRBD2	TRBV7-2	CASSSAGSGGPRNEQYF	TGTGCCAGCAGCTCCGCTGGGAGCGGGGGGCCCCGGAACGAGCAGTACTTC
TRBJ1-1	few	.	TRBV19	CASNVGVLLGDGAFF	TGTGCCAGTAATGTTGGAGTTCTCCTAGGTGATGGAGCTTTCTTT
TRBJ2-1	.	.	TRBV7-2	CASSLSQGKIYNEQFF	TGTGCCAGCAGCTTATCCCAGGGCAAAATTTACAATGAGCAGTTCTTC
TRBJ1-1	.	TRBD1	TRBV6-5	CASRDSVSRAFF	TGTGCCAGCCGGGACAGTGTCTCTCGAGCTTTCTTT
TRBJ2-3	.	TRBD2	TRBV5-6	CASTSGGASSTDTQYF	TGTGCCAGCACTAGCGGGGGGGCCTCGAGCACAGATACGCAGTATTTT
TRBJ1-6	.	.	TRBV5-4	CASSLEVKGSYNSPLHF	TGTGCCAGCAGCTTGGAGGTGAAGGGGTCCTATAATTCACCCCTCCACTTT
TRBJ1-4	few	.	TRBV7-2	CASSFTEGGKLFF	TGTGCCAGCAGCTTCACAGAGGGAGGAAAACTGTTTTTT
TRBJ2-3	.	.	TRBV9	CASSVSLTDTQYF	TGTGCCAGCAGCGTAAGCCTGACAGATACGCAGTATTTT
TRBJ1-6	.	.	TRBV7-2	CASSFPNSPLHF	TGTGCCAGCAGCTTTCCGAATTCACCCCTCCACTTT
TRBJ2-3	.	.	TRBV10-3	CAISRLEADTQYF	TGTGCCATCAGCCGACTAGAGGCAGATACGCAGTATTTT
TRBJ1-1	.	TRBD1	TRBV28	CASSFPSKGARSMTEAFF	TGTGCCAGCAGTTTTCCATCCAAGGGGGCGCGGAGTATGACTGAAGCTTTCTTT
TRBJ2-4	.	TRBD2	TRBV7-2	CASSLGDGRAGQNIQYF	TGTGCCAGCAGCTTAGGGGACGGGAGGGCCGGGCAAAACATTCAGTACTTC
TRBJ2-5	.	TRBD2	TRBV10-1	CAIFLCSGSTVGYQETQYF	TGCGCCATCTTCCTTTGTAGCGGGAGTACAGTGGGGTACCAAGAGACCCAGTACTTC
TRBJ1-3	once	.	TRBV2	CASSETSSGNTIYF	TGTGCCAGCAGTGAAACTAGCTCTGGAAACACCATATATTTT
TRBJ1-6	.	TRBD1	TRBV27	CASSYGQGNFFNSPLHF	TGTGCCAGCAGCTACGGACAGGGAAATTTTTTTAATTCACCCCTCCACTTT
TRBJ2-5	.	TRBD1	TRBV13	CASRAVGQGQETQYF	TGTGCCAGCAGAGCCGTAGGACAGGGCCAAGAGACCCAGTACTTC
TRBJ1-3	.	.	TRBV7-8	CASSSDLGPTRDGNTIYF	TGTGCCAGCAGCTCCGACCTTGGACCAACCAGGGATGGAAACACCATATATTTT
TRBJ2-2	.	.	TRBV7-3	CASSSLTGELFF	TGTGCCAGCAGCTCACTCACCGGGGAGCTGTTTTTT
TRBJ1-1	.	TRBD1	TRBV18	CASSPDAGGTEAFF	TGTGCCAGCTCACCCGACGCAGGGGGCACTGAAGCTTTCTTT
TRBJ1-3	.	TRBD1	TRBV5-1	CASTLTGEAGNTIYF	TGCGCCAGCACCCTAACAGGGGAGGCTGGAAACACCATATATTTT
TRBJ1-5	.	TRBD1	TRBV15	CATSSGYSGQGAYSNQPQHF	TGTGCCACCAGCAGTGGTTACTCGGGACAGGGGGCCTATAGCAATCAGCCCCAGCATTTT